The 8 T cell receptor beta chains listed next were all sequenced from one sample in a study of human T cells and chemical hapten exposure. Time point meaning: pre-sensitization, week 0. Treatment meaning: therapeutic diphenylcyclopropenone sensitization with weekly scalp DPC. TCRdb re-derived calls from the RACE reads in MiXCR, one entry per CDR3 protein. This sample has a few hundred thousand distinct CDR3 sequences, with around 5.5% found just once. The input for sequencing was whole blood, taken in connection with sensitization to the hapten diphenylcyclopropenone (DPC). All receptors come from a woman in her late teens or twenties with alopecia areata. Some clones in this sample may be carry-over from other donors' samples.

As DNA, the CDR3 is TGTGCCAGCAGCTTGGCGGGACAGGCTGGAGGTGAAGCTTTCTTT. It is translated as CASSLAGQAGGEAFF. The chain employs TRBV5-4 and TRBJ1-1; TRBD1 matches 8 bases. The CDR3 consists of 15 residues. CDR1 is SGHNT and CDR2 is YYREEE in the germline V gene (reference sequence). With V trimmed by 0 bases and J by 7 bases, 8 bases remained unmatched.

Only a few counts were recorded for this clonotype. V and J are TRBV20-1 and TRBJ1-1; D is unclear. The CDR3 is 14 residues long. V lost 2 bases and J lost 0, with 10 bases in between. Germline CDR1 reads DFQATT; CDR2 reads SNEGSKA (reference sequence). The CDR3, as DNA: TGCAGTGCTAGACCAGGCGAATTGAACACTGAAGCTTTCTTT. It encodes CSARPGELNTEAFF.

This clonotype was counted at least ten times. CDR3 bases: TGTGCCAGCAGTTACCAAGATAAGAGGCAAGCTTTCTTT. It is translated as CASSYQDKRQAFF. The chain uses TRBV6-5 and TRBJ1-1; D is unresolved. Per the germline V gene, CDR1 is MNHEY and CDR2 is SVGAGI. The length of the CDR3 is 13 residues. V was trimmed by 2 bases and J by 9 bases, leaving 13 bases between them.

This clonotype occurred a few times. The gene calls are TRBV2 and TRBJ2-5, with D unresolved. With 3 bases removed from V and 0 bases from J, the gap between germline ends came to 5 bases. This CDR3 contains 13 residues. CDR1 SNHLY and CDR2 FYNNEI come from the germline V gene. This CDR3 reads CASSDSNQETQYF. Written as DNA, the CDR3 is TGTGCCAGCAGTGACAGCAACCAAGAGACCCAGTACTTC.

The chain couples TRBV7-9 to TRBJ2-5; D is perhaps TRBD2 (6 bases). The V gene lost 2 bases and the J gene lost 5 bases, with 18 bases spanning the gap. Germline V CDR1 and CDR2: SEHNR, FQNEAQ (reference sequence). CDR3 length: 16 residues. The CDR3 DNA reads as TGTGCCAGCAGCTTAAAGATAACTCCGGAGGGCGAGACCCAGTACTTC. Its protein product is CASSLKITPEGETQYF.

This clonotype was picked up many times. The junction departs from the called germline gene at one end, perhaps through a read error. The chain couples TRBV10-3 to TRBJ2-7, with 7 bases lining up with TRBD2. The germline CDR1 and CDR2 sequences are ENHRY and SYGVKD. The CDR3 runs to 13 residues. CDR3 protein: CAIRGREDVWPNF. In DNA, the CDR3 is TGTGCCATCAGGGGGAGGGAGGACGTCTGGCCCAACTTC.

This clonotype was counted many times. The chain couples TRBV20-1 to TRBJ2-6, with 7 bases fitting TRBD1. The CDR3 extends over 14 amino acids. The germline V gene has CDR1 DFQATT and CDR2 SNEGSKA (reference sequence). V lost 6 bases, J lost 2 bases, and 4 bases stayed unmatched. The CDR3 protein is CSAAQGAGANVLTF. The CDR3 nucleotides read TGCAGTGCCGCCCAGGGGGCTGGGGCCAACGTCCTGACTTTC.

This clonotype was observed a handful of times. The rearrangement joins TRBV20-1 to TRBJ1-2; 8 bases line up with TRBD1. V trimming: 6 bases; J trimming: 4 bases; junction bases outside the gene matches: 16. The length of the CDR3 is 16 residues. Germline CDR1 and CDR2: DFQATT and SNEGSKA (reference sequence). Written as DNA, the CDR3 is TGCAGTGCCATCGATGAGGACAGGGTCTTTCCCTATGGCTACACCTTC. Its protein product is CSAIDEDRVFPYGYTF.